The 18 T cell receptor beta chains in this list originate from one sample, sequenced in a study of T cells after yellow fever vaccination. MiXCR, run by TCRdb on the 5' RACE reads, gives a single entry per CDR3 protein. This sample has 450,000 to 550,000 distinct CDR3 sequences; 15% to 20% occur once, and the top ten carry roughly an eighth. Material: PBMCs, obtained 15 days after the yellow fever booster vaccination. Receptor source: a man aged 30 to 39 who received the YFV17D yellow fever vaccine.

This clonotype was recorded a few times. This rearrangement joins TRBV7-9 to TRBJ1-1, with D possibly matching TRBD1 (5 bases). The CDR3 spans 16 residues. The V gene's germline CDR1 is SEHNR and CDR2 FQNEAQ (reference sequence). Deletions cut 1 base from V and 0 bases from J, with 12 bases between. This CDR3 reads CASSLGSGTVNTEAFF. In DNA, the CDR3 is TGTGCCAGCAGCTTAGGGTCCGGGACGGTGAACACTGAAGCTTTCTTT.

V and J are TRBV5-4 and TRBJ2-2; D might be TRBD2 (5 bases). V lost 4 bases and J lost 7, with 23 bases in between. This CDR3 spans 17 amino acids. The V gene's germline CDR1 is SGHNT and CDR2 YYREEE (reference sequence). CDR3 sequence reads: CASSPGGARGLGGELFF. The CDR3 region has the DNA TGTGCCAGCAGCCCCGGCGGCGCCCGGGGTCTGGGCGGGGAGCTGTTTTTT.

This clonotype occurred many times. The chain joins TRBV7-2 to TRBJ1-5; no firm D call. V was clipped by 6 bases and J by 4 bases, with 7 bases between them. The CDR3 is 12 amino acids. Germline V CDR1 and CDR2: SGHTA, FQGNSA. CDR3 in DNA: TGTGCCAGCAGGTCGGGGAATCAGCCCCAGCATTTT. Translated, it gives CASRSGNQPQHF.

The J gene is TRBJ1-4, the V gene TRBV10-3, with a possible D match to TRBD1 (6 bases). This CDR3 has 14 amino acids. CDR1 ENHRY and CDR2 SYGVKD come from the germline V gene. V lost 3 bases and J 5 bases, leaving 10 bases between the germline ends. The CDR3 coding sequence is TGTGCCATCAGTGACAGAGGGGGGAATGAAAAACTGTTTTTT. Protein product: CAISDRGGNEKLFF.

This clonotype appeared a few times. CDR3 in amino acids: CSARPGSYNEQFF. Here the CDR3 DNA reads TGCAGTGCTAGACCGGGCTCCTACAATGAGCAGTTCTTC. This rearrangement joins TRBV20-1 to TRBJ2-1; D gene unclear. V was trimmed by 2 bases and J by 0 bases, leaving 5 bases between them. In germline, CDR1 is DFQATT, CDR2 SNEGSKA (reference sequence). CDR3 length equals 13 residues.

The rearrangement uses TRBV5-4 and TRBJ2-3; 10 nucleotides agree with TRBD2. The CDR3 is 16 amino acids. The junction had 9 bases not matched to a gene; V was cut back by 4 bases and J by 4 bases. Germline CDR1 reads SGHNT; CDR2 reads YYREEE (reference sequence). The CDR3 sequence: CASSIRGSGRADTQYF. CDR3 coding DNA: TGTGCCAGCAGCATCCGAGGGAGCGGGAGGGCAGATACGCAGTATTTT.

J is TRBJ1-1 and V is TRBV30; no reliable D call. Trimming removed 3 bases at V and 6 bases at J, with 8 bases between. Germline CDR1 reads GTSNPN; CDR2 reads SVGIG (reference sequence). The CDR3 length is 11 residues. CDR3 sequence reads: CAWRVTPEAFF. The CDR3 DNA reads TGTGCCTGGAGAGTGACTCCTGAAGCTTTCTTT.

CDR3 sequence: CASSLGRGGNIQYF. In DNA, the CDR3 is TGTGCCAGCAGCTTGGGCAGGGGTGGAAACATTCAGTACTTC. The rearrangement uses TRBV5-6 and TRBJ2-4, with D tentatively TRBD1 (6 bases). The V gene lost 0 bases and the J gene lost 6 bases, with 10 bases spanning the gap. The CDR3 sequence is 14 residues long. CDR1 is SGHDT and CDR2 is YYEEEE in the germline V gene. The entire variable domain, with the rest obtained from reference TRBV5-6 and TRBJ2-4, is as follows: DAGVTQSPTHLIKTRGQQVTLRCSPKSGHDTVSWYQQALGQGPQFIFQYYEEEERQRGNFPDRFSGHQFPNYSSELNVNALLLGDSALYLCASSLGRGGNIQYFGAGTRLSVL.

This clonotype was seen only a few times. This rearrangement joins TRBV7-2 to TRBJ1-1; 8 bases match TRBD1. The V segment lost 5 bases and the J segment 0 bases; nucleotides outside the gene matches: 5. The CDR3 covers 15 residues. Germline V gene data show CDR1 as SGHTA and CDR2 as FQGNSA. CDR3 coding DNA: TGTGCCAGCAGCCCCAGGACAGGGCTGAACACTGAAGCTTTCTTT. Its translation is CASSPRTGLNTEAFF.

In its sample, this clonotype was seen a few times. The V call is TRBV7-9, the J call TRBJ2-5; D remains unclear. V dropped 5 bases and J dropped 4 bases, with 20 bases sitting between them. The V gene's germline CDR1 is SEHNR and CDR2 FQNEAQ (reference sequence). The length of the CDR3 is 16 residues. CDR3 sequence (DNA): TGTGCCAGCAGCGCAATTACCAGGTCTACCCGAGAGACCCAGTACTTC. Protein product: CASSAITRSTRETQYF.

The CDR3 reads CSAHIRLRGGYEQYF. Here the CDR3 DNA reads TGCAGTGCTCATATACGGCTCCGGGGGGGCTACGAGCAGTACTTC. The chain employs TRBV20-1 and TRBJ2-7; TRBD2 aligns across 8 bases. The germline V gene encodes CDR1 DFQATT and CDR2 SNEGSKA (reference sequence). The length of the CDR3 is 15 residues. J lost 3 bases, V lost 5 bases, and 12 bases had no gene match.

In its sample, this clonotype was seen a few times. The gene calls are TRBV7-2 and TRBJ2-3, with D possibly called TRBD1 or TRBD2 (5 bases each). Germline CDR1 is SGHTA and CDR2 is FQGNSA. The CDR3 spans 14 residues. The V end was cut by 10 bases, the J end by 7 bases, with 21 bases between. The CDR3 coding sequence is TGTGCCACCTTCGAGGGGCCGGAGCGTCATACGCAGTATTTT. Translating it yields CATFEGPERHTQYF.

Only a few counts were recorded for this clonotype. V and J are TRBV7-9 and TRBJ2-7, with D possibly matching TRBD1 (6 bases). Trimming took 5 bases from V and 6 from J, leaving 17 bases between them. The CDR3 is 14 residues long. Germline CDR1 and CDR2: SEHNR and FQNEAQ (reference sequence). The DNA for the CDR3 is TGTGCCAGCAGCCCTCAGACAGGCAAGTTCGAGCAGTACTTC. Residues: CASSPQTGKFEQYF.

A remark on this clonotype: The junction departs from the called germline gene at one end, perhaps through a read error. V is TRBV7-7 and J is TRBJ2-1; tentatively, D is TRBD2 (6 bases). Germline CDR1 reads SSHAT; CDR2 reads FNYEAQ (reference sequence). The CDR3 length is 14 residues. CDR3 sequence (DNA): TGTGCTAGCAGCCCGACGGAGGGCCCTTATGAGCAGTTCTTC. Protein: CASSPTEGPYEQFF.

The CDR3, as DNA: TGTGCCAGCTCACCGGCTGGCAGCCAGCCCCAGCATTTT. Residues: CASSPAGSQPQHF. The chain links TRBV18 to TRBJ1-5; D gene unclear. This CDR3 comprises 13 residues. CDR1 is KGHSH, CDR2 LQKENI, per germline. The germline V and J ends were trimmed by 3 bases and 7 bases, with 10 bases remaining between them. The full variable domain, with the rest looked up from reference TRBV18 and TRBJ1-5, is NAGVMQNPRHLVRRRGQEARLRCSPMKGHSHVYWYRQLPEEGLKFMVYLQKENIIDESGMPKERFSAEFPKEGPSILRIQQVVRGDSAAYFCASSPAGSQPQHFGDGTRLSIL.

The chain employs TRBV25-1 and TRBJ2-5, with 9 bases lining up with TRBD1. Losses at the gene ends were 4 bases for V and 3 bases for J; bases not matched to a gene: 6. CDR1 is MGHDK and CDR2 is SYGVNS in the germline V gene. The CDR3 has 15 amino acids. Here the CDR3 reads CASSVGGTGKETQYF. The DNA for the CDR3 is TGTGCCAGCAGTGTCGGTGGGACAGGGAAAGAGACCCAGTACTTC.

This chain uses TRBV29-1 with TRBJ2-5, with D unclear. CDR1 and CDR2 from the germline V gene are SQVTM and ANQGSEA. This CDR3 has 16 amino acids. V dropped 7 bases and J dropped 1 base, with 22 bases sitting between them. The CDR3 region has the DNA TGCAGCGCCCGCCTTGGGCCCTTCCAGATCCAAGAGACCCAGTACTTC. It is translated as CSARLGPFQIQETQYF.

The genes are TRBV4-3 and TRBJ2-3; the match to TRBD2 covers 7 bases. In germline, CDR1 is LGHNA, CDR2 YSLEER. Trimming at V came to 4 bases and at J to 2 bases, leaving 6 bases not matched to a gene. The CDR3 has 15 residues. The CDR3 protein is CASSLIAGATDTQYF. DNA for the CDR3: TGCGCCAGCAGCCTAATTGCGGGAGCCACAGATACGCAGTATTTT.